Below, 19 T cell receptor beta chains from the same sample are listed, as sequenced in a study of shared clonotypes between healthy human individuals. The data were produced by immunoSEQ multiplex PCR, yet TCRdb's version contains in-frame clones alone and is incomplete. This table holds roughly 2 million clones, 85% to 95% found once. Input material: naive CD4+ T cells sorted from blood. Stated subset: CD45RA+ positively selected. These receptors all stem from a man aged 18 to 30 in good health.

The chain combines TRBV18 with TRBJ1-3; D is uncertain. Germline assignment: CDR1 KGHSH and CDR2 LQKENI. Trimming left V 3 bases short and J 8 bases short, with 20 bases between. CDR3 length equals 16 residues. In DNA, the CDR3 is TGTGCCAGCTCACCCAAGGCTATCACTGCCGCGGACACCATATATTTT. It specifies CASSPKAITAADTIYF.

A word on this clone: A read error is possible here, since a much larger clone lies one base away. The sample holds other DNA sequences that translate to the same CDR3. The chain couples TRBV28 to TRBJ2-6, with D unclear. This CDR3 has 12 residues. Trimming shortened V by 8 bases and J by 0 bases, and 2 bases separated the two germline ends. The germline V gene has CDR1 MDHEN and CDR2 SYDVKM. The CDR3: CASGSGANVLTF. In DNA form, the CDR3 reads TGTGCCAGCGGCTCTGGGGCCAACGTCCTGACTTTC.

The chain combines TRBV27 with TRBJ1-2, with unresolved D. With 4 bases removed from V and 4 bases from J, the gap between germline ends came to 19 bases. The CDR3 sequence is 16 residues long. Germline CDR1 and CDR2: MNHEY and SMNVEV (reference sequence). Written as DNA, the CDR3 is TGTGCCAGCAGTTCGATGAGACCCGAAGACCTCTATGGCTACACCTTC. Amino acids: CASSSMRPEDLYGYTF.

The rearrangement joins TRBV6-4 to TRBJ2-1; D remains ambiguous. Trimming shortened V by 2 bases and J by 6 bases, and 11 bases separated the two germline ends. CDR1 and CDR2 from the germline V gene are MRHNA and SNTAGT. This CDR3 is built from 14 residues. The CDR3 DNA sequence: TGTGCCAGCAGTGACGGGGTAGGAGCCAATGAGCAGTTCTTC. Protein: CASSDGVGANEQFF.

This sequence joins TRBV6-5 and TRBJ2-5; the match to TRBD1 covers 7 bases. Germline V gives CDR1 MNHEY, CDR2 SVGAGI. The ends lost 2 bases at V and 11 bases at J; junction bases unmatched: 8. The CDR3 runs 13 residues. Written as DNA, the CDR3 is TGTGCCAGCAGTTACCGGGCGGACAGGCCGCAGTACTTC. It is translated as CASSYRADRPQYF.

The V and J genes are TRBV6-1 and TRBJ1-6; 8 bases are shared with TRBD1. J lost 0 bases, V lost 4 bases, and 5 bases had no gene match. Germline loops: CDR1 MNHNS, CDR2 SASEGT. CDR3 length: 17 amino acids. CDR3 nucleotides: TGTGCCAGCAGTGCCGGGACAGGAAGCTCCTATAATTCACCCCTCCACTTT. Translated, it gives CASSAGTGSSYNSPLHF.

In this sample, this clone turned up once. The chain carries TRBV10-3 and TRBJ2-3, with 8 positions matching TRBD2. This CDR3 comprises 18 residues. The germline V gene encodes CDR1 ENHRY and CDR2 SYGVKD. V gave up 4 bases and J gave up 0 bases; unmatched junction bases: 12. CDR3 sequence (DNA): TGTGCCATCAGTGGGCTTCCCGGTAGCGGGGCTAGCACAGATACGCAGTATTTT. This gives the protein CAISGLPGSGASTDTQYF.

CDR3 sequence (DNA): TGCGCCAGCAGCCACTTGACAGGGGCAAACCTCGCGAACACCGGGGAGCTGTTTTTT. Residues: CASSHLTGANLANTGELFF. The chain recombines TRBV4-3 with TRBJ2-2, with 8 bases aligning to TRBD1. This CDR3 has 19 amino acids. After removal of 3 bases from V and 0 bases from J, the junction contained 12 bases not matched to a gene. Germline V CDR1 and CDR2: LGHNA, YSLEER.

This chain joins TRBV6-6 and TRBJ1-2, with 7 bases matching TRBD1. J lost 9 bases, V lost 7 bases, and 14 bases had no gene match. Germline V gene lookup returns CDR1 MNHNY and CDR2 SVGAGI (reference sequence). CDR3 length: 14 residues. The CDR3 region has the DNA TGTGCCAGCAATCCCGGGACAGATCTAAGGAGCTACACCTTC. Translated, it gives CASNPGTDLRSYTF.

The V call is TRBV6-1, the J call TRBJ1-1, with TRBD1 identical over 7 bases. Per the germline V gene, CDR1 is MNHNS and CDR2 is SASEGT. Losses at the gene ends were 5 bases for V and 5 bases for J; bases not matched to a gene: 8. The CDR3 length is 14 residues. The DNA of the CDR3 is TGTGCCAGCAGTATGGACAGGATGAGTACTGAAGCTTTCTTT. Residues: CASSMDRMSTEAFF.

The chain is built from TRBV6-6 and TRBJ2-7; D ambiguous. CDR1 is MNHNY, CDR2 SVGAGI, per germline (reference sequence). The CDR3 is 13 residues long. The V and J ends lost 0 bases and 5 bases respectively, with 8 bases between them. CDR3 sequence reads: CASSYSRSNEQYF. As DNA, the CDR3 is TGTGCCAGCAGTTACTCGCGGAGTAACGAGCAGTACTTC.

Notes on this clone: Germline and junction disagree at one end, which may indicate a read error. The J gene is TRBJ2-7, the V gene TRBV30; D not certain. The CDR3 contains 14 residues. The germline V gene has CDR1 GTSNPN and CDR2 SVGIG (reference sequence). CDR3 nucleotides: TGTGCCTGGAGTCAAGGGCGAGCTAAGCTCGAGCAGCACTTC. Amino acids: CAWSQGRAKLEQHF.

The V and J genes are TRBV12-1 and TRBJ2-2. TRBV12-1 is described as a pseudogene. This CDR3 has 16 residues. CDR3 residues: CASSLGELDHTGELFF. CDR3 nucleotide sequence: TGTGCCAGCAGCTTGGGGGAGTTGGACCACACCGGGGAGCTGTTTTTT.

The V gene is TRBV28, the J gene TRBJ1-2; weak D call: TRBD1 (5 bases). V dropped 11 bases and J dropped 4 bases, with 14 bases sitting between them. The CDR3 totals 12 residues. The germline V gene encodes CDR1 MDHEN and CDR2 SYDVKM. The chain's CDR3 is CAALRAGYGYTF. The CDR3 coding sequence is TGTGCCGCCCTCAGGGCGGGCTATGGCTACACCTTC.

The CDR3 DNA is TGTGCCACCAGCGGCTGGGATTTTCCGAACACTGAAGCTTTCTTT. This encodes CATSGWDFPNTEAFF. V is TRBV15 and J is TRBJ1-1; D gene uncertain. The length of the CDR3 is 15 residues. V was shortened by 5 bases and J by 1 base, with 14 bases between the two germline ends. Per the germline V gene, CDR1 is LNHNV and CDR2 is YYDKDF (reference sequence).

The chain uses TRBV10-1 and TRBJ2-4, with a tentative D call TRBD2 (5 bases). V lost 9 bases and J 1 base, leaving 16 bases between the germline ends. The CDR3 totals 15 residues. Germline V gene lookup returns CDR1 WNHNN and CDR2 SYGVQD (reference sequence). Written as DNA, the CDR3 is TGCGCCAGGCATATCAGGAGGAGGGCCAAAAACATTCAGTACTTC. It is translated as CARHIRRRAKNIQYF.

The chain combines TRBV28 with TRBJ1-2; maybe TRBD1 (6 bases). V dropped 7 bases and J dropped 8 bases, with 14 bases sitting between them. CDR1 and CDR2 from the germline V gene are MDHEN and SYDVKM. The CDR3 is 12 residues long. The DNA for the CDR3 is TGTGCCAGCACTCACAGGGAGGGAGGCTACACCTTC. Its translation is CASTHREGGYTF.

The chain links TRBV19 to TRBJ1-1; D is undetermined. This CDR3 region has 15 residues. The germline gives CDR1 LNHDA, CDR2 SQIVND (reference sequence). V was clipped by 3 bases and J by 1 base, with 12 bases between them. CDR3 sequence: CASSMLLYENTEAFF. CDR3 in DNA: TGTGCCAGTAGTATGCTTCTGTATGAGAACACTGAAGCTTTCTTT. The full variable domain, completed using reference TRBV19 and TRBJ1-1, is DGGITQSPKYLFRKEGQNVTLSCEQNLNHDAMYWYRQDPGQGLRLIYYSQIVNDFQKGDIAEGYSVSREKKESFPLTVTSAQKNPTAFYLCASSMLLYENTEAFFGQGTRLTVV.

This clone was observed a single time. The chain joins TRBV10-3 to TRBJ2-5, with 7 nucleotides matching TRBD2. With 10 bases clipped from V and 1 base from J, the junction kept 3 bases outside the gene matches. There are 12 residues in the CDR3. Germline CDR1 and CDR2: ENHRY and SYGVKD. CDR3 DNA sequence: TGTGCCAACGGGGGGACCCAAGAGACCCAGTACTTC. Its translation: CANGGTQETQYF.